Following are 18 T cell receptor beta chains from one sample sequenced in a study of shared clonotypes between healthy human individuals. Measured with immunoSEQ multiplex PCR; TCRdb has only the in-frame clones, and not every one. Found here are a few million clones, 85% to 95% of them singletons; the top ten hold around 1.8%. Terminally differentiated effector memory CD45RA+ cells were left out of the naive CD8 fraction, which was CD45RO-negative and positively selected for CCR7. Sequencing was carried out using naive CD8+ T cells from PBMCs. All receptors come from a man younger than 35 in good health. Some clones in this sample may be carry-over from other donors' samples.

The CDR3 reads CASSLDAGEESYNEQFF. As DNA, the CDR3 is TGTGCCAGCAGCCTGGACGCAGGGGAAGAATCTTACAATGAGCAGTTCTTC. This chain connects TRBV7-3 to TRBJ2-1; D might be TRBD1 (6 bases). The CDR3 length is 17 residues. V lost 5 bases to trimming and J lost 4 bases, with 21 bases between them. CDR1 and CDR2 from the germline V gene are SGHTA and FQGTGA.

V usage is TRBV28 and J usage is TRBJ1-1; possibly TRBD1 for D (6 bases). There are 15 residues in the CDR3. Germline V CDR1 and CDR2: MDHEN, SYDVKM. Trimming removed 4 bases at V and 3 bases at J, with 15 bases between. The CDR3 spells CASSSGNQGYTEAFF. CDR3 DNA sequence: TGTGCCAGCAGTTCGGGTAACCAGGGGTACACTGAAGCTTTCTTT.

This clone is a singleton in its sample. The chain joins TRBV11-2 to TRBJ1-2, with D possibly being TRBD1 (5 bases). This CDR3 has 14 amino acids. V was shortened by 2 bases and J by 5 bases, with 12 bases between the two germline ends. In germline, CDR1 is SGHAT, CDR2 FQNNGV. The chain's CDR3 is CASSLYGGGYGYTF. CDR3 bases: TGTGCCAGCAGCTTATACGGCGGGGGGTATGGCTACACCTTC.

This chain connects TRBV5-6 to TRBJ2-3, with 11 bases fitting TRBD1. The CDR3 runs to 16 residues. Losses at the gene ends were 0 bases for V and 3 bases for J; bases not matched to a gene: 3. Germline V gene data show CDR1 as SGHDT and CDR2 as YYEEEE. CDR3 nucleotides: TGTGCCAGCAGCTTGGTACGGGACAGGGGGACAGATACGCAGTATTTT. Its translation is CASSLVRDRGTDTQYF.

The V gene is TRBV28, the J gene TRBJ2-7; unclear D gene. V gave up 4 bases and J gave up 1 base, with 17 bases separating them. The germline V gene encodes CDR1 MDHEN and CDR2 SYDVKM. This CDR3 has 16 residues. The CDR3 nucleotides read TGTGCCAGCAGTTCGACTTCAGGTTGGCGGTCCTACGAGCAGTACTTC. Amino acids: CASSSTSGWRSYEQYF. The full variable domain, completed using reference TRBV28 and TRBJ2-7, is DVKVTQSSRYLVKRTGEKVFLECVQDMDHENMFWYRQDPGLGLRLIYFSYDVKMKEKGDIPEGYSVSREKKERFSLILESASTNQTSMYLCASSSTSGWRSYEQYFGPGTRLTVT.

The chain couples TRBV11-2 to TRBJ2-5, with D hard to call. V was trimmed by 4 bases and J by 5 bases, leaving 8 bases between them. Germline-derived CDR1 and CDR2 are SGHAT and FQNNGV. The CDR3 runs 12 residues. The CDR3 region is CASSYGVETQYF. CDR3 nucleotide sequence: TGTGCCAGCAGCTATGGGGTGGAGACCCAGTACTTC.

This chain links TRBV5-1 with TRBJ2-3; TRBD2 agrees at 11 bases. This CDR3 is 16 amino acids long. Germline values: CDR1 SGHRS, CDR2 YFSETQ. Germline trimming cut 2 bases from V and 1 base from J; bases unmatched to any gene: 3. The CDR3 loop is CASSLTTSGGTDTQYF. In DNA, the CDR3 is TGCGCCAGCAGCTTAACGACTAGCGGGGGCACAGATACGCAGTATTTT. Full variable domain (remainder filled in from reference TRBV5-1 and TRBJ2-3): KAGVTQTPRYLIKTRGQQVTLSCSPISGHRSVSWYQQTPGQGLQFLFEYFSETQRNKGNFPGRFSGRQFSNSRSEMNVSTLELGDSALYLCASSLTTSGGTDTQYFGPGTRLTVL.

The V call is TRBV27, the J call TRBJ2-3; no clear D. Germline loops: CDR1 MNHEY, CDR2 SMNVEV (reference sequence). V was clipped by 7 bases and J by 0 bases, with 14 bases between them. This CDR3 is 15 amino acids long. CDR3 in DNA: TGTGCCAGCATGGAACGGCGGCGAAGCACAGATACGCAGTATTTT. Protein product: CASMERRRSTDTQYF.

V gene TRBV18 combines with J gene TRBJ2-7, with a tentative D call TRBD1 (5 bases). Germline V gene data show CDR1 as KGHSH and CDR2 as LQKENI. The V end lost 3 bases, the J end lost 2 bases, and 14 bases lay between the germline ends. This CDR3 has 15 residues. The CDR3 nucleotides read TGTGCCAGCTCACCGGCCCGTGTAGGGGCCTACGAGCAGTACTTC. Its protein product is CASSPARVGAYEQYF.

The chain couples TRBV9 to TRBJ2-3; TRBD1 matches 8 bases. This CDR3 is 16 amino acids long. Germline V lookup: CDR1 SGDLS, CDR2 YYNGEE. V lost 0 bases, J lost 0 bases, and 3 bases stayed unmatched. The CDR3 sequence is CASSVGTGTSTDTQYF. The CDR3 bases are TGTGCCAGCAGCGTAGGGACAGGGACTAGCACAGATACGCAGTATTTT.

This clone was counted once. The chain uses TRBV28 and TRBJ2-1; 10 bases match TRBD2. The CDR3 is made up of 16 amino acids. Germline V gene lookup returns CDR1 MDHEN and CDR2 SYDVKM. V gave up 3 bases and J gave up 2 bases; unmatched junction bases: 4. The CDR3 spells CASSFFTSGTYNEQFF. The DNA of the CDR3 is TGTGCCAGCAGTTTCTTTACTAGCGGGACCTACAATGAGCAGTTCTTC.

Only a few counts were recorded for this clone. The V call is TRBV15, the J call TRBJ2-1; D is uncertain. V dropped 1 base and J dropped 7 bases, with 5 bases sitting between them. The CDR3 is 12 residues long. Germline V gene sequence: CDR1 LNHNV, CDR2 YYDKDF (reference sequence). The CDR3 DNA is TGTGCCACCAGCAGAGGGGCGAATGAGCAGTTCTTC. Protein sequence: CATSRGANEQFF.

The gene calls are TRBV6-6 and TRBJ2-7; D may be TRBD1 or TRBD2 (7 bases each). The ends were cut back, 5 bases at V and 6 bases at J, with 20 bases in the middle. The CDR3 spans 15 residues. Germline loops: CDR1 MNHNY, CDR2 SVGAGI (reference sequence). In DNA, the CDR3 is TGTGCCAGCAGTGTCGGGACAGACGGGAGGTGCGAGCAGTACTTC. As protein: CASSVGTDGRCEQYF.

To note about this clone: Other DNA sequences in the same sample also yield this CDR3. CDR3 nucleotides: TGTGCCACCAGCAGAGAGCCCAGGGGAGGCAATCAGCCCCAGCATTTT. It is translated as CATSREPRGGNQPQHF. This rearrangement joins TRBV15 to TRBJ1-5; D perhaps matches TRBD1 (6 bases). Germline lookup yields CDR1 LNHNV and CDR2 YYDKDF (reference sequence). The V end was cut by 0 bases, the J end by 2 bases, with 11 bases between. This CDR3 spans 16 amino acids.

V usage is TRBV11-1 and J usage is TRBJ2-7; D may match TRBD1 or TRBD2 (5 bases each). Germline CDR1 is SGHAT and CDR2 is FQDESV (reference sequence). The germline V and J ends were trimmed by 3 bases and 5 bases, with 14 bases remaining between them. The CDR3 consists of 14 residues. For the CDR3, the DNA is TGTGCCAGCAGCTTCTCAGGTTGGGACCACGAGCAGTACTTC. Protein sequence: CASSFSGWDHEQYF.

V is TRBV5-5 and J is TRBJ2-7; TRBD2 matches 8 bases. CDR1 and CDR2 from the germline V gene are SGHKS and YYEKEE (reference sequence). This CDR3 spans 15 amino acids. V gave up 4 bases and J gave up 1 base; unmatched junction bases: 7. The DNA of the CDR3 is TGTGCCAGCAGCACAGTTAGCGGGAATTCCTACGAGCAGTACTTC. It specifies CASSTVSGNSYEQYF.

This chain links TRBV27 with TRBJ2-7; D is ambiguous. V was trimmed by 6 bases and J by 3 bases, leaving 6 bases between them. The CDR3 consists of 11 residues. Germline-derived CDR1 and CDR2 are MNHEY and SMNVEV (reference sequence). Here the CDR3 DNA reads TGTGCCAGCAGCCATAACTACGAGCAGTACTTC. It specifies CASSHNYEQYF.

The genes are TRBV7-9 and TRBJ2-1, with TRBD2 identical over 10 bases. Looked up from germline, CDR1 is SEHNR and CDR2 is FQNEAQ (reference sequence). This CDR3 region has 15 residues. V lost 3 bases to trimming and J lost 8 bases; unmatched junction nucleotides: 7. The CDR3 coding sequence is TGTGCCAGCAGCTTTACGGGGACTAGCGCTCATGAGCAGTTCTTC. Its protein is CASSFTGTSAHEQFF. Combining the CDR3 with reference TRBV7-9 and TRBJ2-1 gives the whole variable domain DTGVSQNPRHKITKRGQNVTFRCDPISEHNRLYWYRQTLGQGPEFLTYFQNEAQLEKSRLLSDRFSAERPKGSFSTLEIQRTEQGDSAMYLCASSFTGTSAHEQFFGPGTRLTVL.